This passage covers 28 T cell receptor beta chains from one sample sequenced in a study of cytomegalovirus exposure and HLA in healthy donors. The study ran its PCR with 60 Vbeta and 13 Jbeta primers. The table came from immunoSEQ multiplex PCR; TCRdb's copy has only in-frame clones and leaves some out. This sample carries about 180,000 clones, more than 60% of them seen once, and the ten largest clones take 1.4%. Sequenced material: PBMCs. Source of these receptors: a man between 18 and 35 years old in good health and CMV-seronegative.

The J gene is TRBJ1-5, the V gene TRBV6-1, with D perhaps matching TRBD1 (6 bases). The CDR3 runs 16 residues. Germline assignment: CDR1 MNHNS and CDR2 SASEGT. The V gene lost 2 bases and the J gene lost 1 base, with 12 bases spanning the gap. The CDR3 nucleotides read TGTGCCAGCAGTGAAAGGGGCAGGGGAAGCAATCAGCCCCAGCATTTT. Translated, it gives CASSERGRGSNQPQHF.

The chain recombines TRBV5-4 with TRBJ1-2, with D possibly being TRBD1 (6 bases). This CDR3 is 14 amino acids long. In germline, CDR1 is SGHNT, CDR2 YYREEE (reference sequence). With 3 bases removed from V and 1 base from J, the gap between germline ends came to 10 bases. The DNA for the CDR3 is TGTGCCAGCAGCTGGGACACCCTTAACTATGGCTACACCTTC. It translates to CASSWDTLNYGYTF.

The genes are TRBV2 and TRBJ2-5; 10 bases agree with TRBD2. This CDR3 has 13 amino acids. V trimming: 11 bases; J trimming: 5 bases; junction bases outside the gene matches: 8. Germline-derived CDR1 and CDR2 are SNHLY and FYNNEI. CDR3 nucleotide sequence: TGTGCCGGGAGCGGGAGGGCCAGGGAGACCCAGTACTTC. Translated, it gives CAGSGRARETQYF. The full variable domain, in which reference TRBV2 and TRBJ2-5 provide the parts outside the CDR3, is EPEVTQTPSHQVTQMGQEVILRCVPISNHLYFYWYRQILGQKVEFLVSFYNNEISEKSEIFDDQFSVERPDGSNFTLKIRSTKLEDSAMYFCAGSGRARETQYFGPGTRLLVL.

The chain links TRBV9 to TRBJ2-3; no reliable D call. V dropped 3 bases and J dropped 4 bases, with 6 bases sitting between them. This CDR3 region has 12 residues. Germline-derived CDR1 and CDR2 are SGDLS and YYNGEE. The CDR3 region has the DNA TGTGCCAGCAGCGCACTTCCAGATACGCAGTATTTT. Its protein product is CASSALPDTQYF.

This chain connects TRBV19 to TRBJ1-5, with D possibly matching TRBD1 (5 bases). The CDR3 loop spans 15 amino acids. The V gene's germline CDR1 is LNHDA and CDR2 SQIVND (reference sequence). Trimming shortened V by 6 bases and J by 1 base, and 13 bases separated the two germline ends. The CDR3 is CASSQSGISNQPQHF. The CDR3 coding sequence is TGTGCCAGTAGCCAGTCAGGGATCAGCAATCAGCCCCAGCATTTT.

This chain connects TRBV11-2 to TRBJ2-5; perhaps TRBD2 as D (7 bases). V shed 4 bases and J shed 4 bases, with 16 bases lying between them. The CDR3 contains 15 residues. The germline gives CDR1 SGHAT, CDR2 FQNNGV. As DNA, the CDR3 is TGTGCCAGCAGCTCCTACTCCGGGGGGCCAGAGACCCAGTACTTC. It is translated as CASSSYSGGPETQYF.

This clone was counted once. The chain is built from TRBV4-1 and TRBJ2-1; TRBD2 matches at 15 bases. The CDR3 has 17 amino acids. V shed 0 bases and J 6 bases; nucleotides not matched to a gene: 3. Germline assignment: CDR1 MGHRA and CDR2 YSYEKL. In DNA form, the CDR3 reads TGCGCCAGCAGCCAAGAAGGGACTAGCGGGGGGACCAATGAGCAGTTCTTC. It translates to CASSQEGTSGGTNEQFF.

This sequence joins TRBV7-9 and TRBJ1-1, with 8 bases matching TRBD1. After removal of 5 bases from V and 7 bases from J, the junction contained 12 bases not matched to a gene. This CDR3 has 15 residues. CDR1 SEHNR and CDR2 FQNEAQ come from the germline V gene (reference sequence). The CDR3 DNA sequence: TGTGCCAGCAGCCCAAGAGACAGGGGCGAATATGAAGCTTTCTTT. This encodes CASSPRDRGEYEAFF.

V usage is TRBV4-3 and J usage is TRBJ1-2; D unresolved. Germline CDR1 and CDR2: LGHNA and YSLEER. The CDR3 sequence is 13 residues long. V lost 0 bases, J lost 11 bases, and 13 bases lay in between. The CDR3 DNA follows: TGCGCCAGCAGCCAAGATTTACAAACGGGATACACCTTC. Translation: CASSQDLQTGYTF.

This clone was recorded once. V gene TRBV7-2 combines with J gene TRBJ2-7; the D gene is possibly TRBD1 (6 bases). CDR1 and CDR2 (germline): SGHTA, FQGNSA. This CDR3 has 15 amino acids. The V end lost 1 base, the J end lost 0 bases, and 10 bases lay between the germline ends. CDR3 nucleotide sequence: TGTGCCAGCAGCTTAGTACAGGGAAGCTCCTACGAGCAGTACTTC. Protein: CASSLVQGSSYEQYF.

The J gene is TRBJ2-1, the V gene TRBV5-6, with TRBD1 as a possible D gene (5 bases). The CDR3 covers 19 residues. Trimming left V 2 bases short and J 3 bases short, with 24 bases between. From germline, CDR1 is SGHDT and CDR2 YYEEEE. The CDR3: CASSLLSGLLTGRYNEQFF. The CDR3 DNA reads as TGTGCCAGCAGCTTATTGTCCGGGCTCCTCACAGGCCGCTACAATGAGCAGTTCTTC.

The rearrangement joins TRBV9 to TRBJ2-5; 10 bases line up with TRBD1. This CDR3 region has 16 residues. With 0 bases clipped from V and 5 bases from J, the junction kept 7 bases outside the gene matches. Germline assignment: CDR1 SGDLS and CDR2 YYNGEE. Written as DNA, the CDR3 is TGTGCCAGCAGCGTAGCGGGGACAGGGGTGCGGGAGACCCAGTACTTC. It specifies CASSVAGTGVRETQYF.

This chain connects TRBV10-3 to TRBJ2-5; D may be TRBD1 (6 bases). CDR3 length: 14 amino acids. Germline V gene sequence: CDR1 ENHRY, CDR2 SYGVKD. The germline V and J ends were trimmed by 0 bases and 2 bases, with 7 bases remaining between them. The CDR3 loop reads CAISESQGQETQYF. CDR3 coding DNA: TGTGCCATCAGTGAGTCTCAGGGGCAAGAGACCCAGTACTTC.

A few counts support this clone. The gene calls are TRBV5-1 and TRBJ1-2; D remains ambiguous. Germline V CDR1 and CDR2: SGHRS, YFSETQ. V lost 4 bases and J 2 bases, leaving 18 bases between the germline ends. The CDR3 is 16 residues long. This chain's CDR3 is CASSAGGLGENYGYTF. CDR3 in DNA: TGCGCCAGCAGCGCAGGCGGGCTGGGAGAGAACTATGGCTACACCTTC.

This chain connects TRBV30 to TRBJ1-2, with D perhaps matching TRBD1 (5 bases). The CDR3 totals 14 residues. The V gene's germline CDR1 is GTSNPN and CDR2 SVGIG (reference sequence). V was trimmed by 2 bases and J by 3 bases, leaving 13 bases between them. CDR3 DNA: TGTGCCTGGAGTCCGGGGGTTTGGGACTATGGCTACACCTTC. Amino acids: CAWSPGVWDYGYTF.

The chain uses TRBV5-6 and TRBJ2-1; the match to TRBD2 covers 8 bases. This CDR3 has 14 amino acids. From germline, CDR1 is SGHDT and CDR2 YYEEEE. The V gene end was trimmed by 4 bases and the J gene end by 5 bases; junction bases not matched to a gene: 5. CDR3 residues: CASSGTSYHNEQFF. CDR3 in DNA: TGTGCCAGCAGCGGGACTAGTTACCACAATGAGCAGTTCTTC.

In this sample, this clone turned up a few times. The chain uses TRBV7-2 and TRBJ2-7; 12 nucleotides line up with TRBD2. Looked up from germline, CDR1 is SGHTA and CDR2 is FQGNSA. J lost 3 bases, V lost 6 bases, and 6 bases had no gene match. This CDR3 contains 15 residues. In DNA form, the CDR3 reads TGTGCCAGCAGTTCGGGACTAGCGGGCCTCTACGAGCAGTACTTC. It is translated as CASSSGLAGLYEQYF.

A word on this clone: One end of the junction varies from germline; a read error may be responsible. The rearrangement joins TRBV7-3 to TRBJ2-3, with TRBD2 identical over 10 bases. This CDR3 contains 14 residues. The germline V gene has CDR1 SGHTA and CDR2 FQGTGA. CDR3 DNA sequence: TGTGCCAGCGCGTCTAGCGGGAGCAAAGATACGCAGTATTTT. Residues: CASASSGSKDTQYF.

This chain uses TRBV19 with TRBJ2-3; TRBD2 matches 11 bases. J gave up 5 bases and V 6 bases, and 10 bases lay outside the gene matches. The CDR3 has 16 amino acids. Germline lookup yields CDR1 LNHDA and CDR2 SQIVND (reference sequence). In DNA, the CDR3 is TGTGCCAGTAGACCCGTTAGCGGGGGGGCCGTAGATACGCAGTATTTT. Translating gives CASRPVSGGAVDTQYF.

The V call is TRBV19, the J call TRBJ1-2, with TRBD1 matching over 8 bases. This CDR3 is built from 13 residues. J was trimmed by 4 bases and V by 5 bases; bases with no gene match: 3. Germline CDR1 is LNHDA and CDR2 is SQIVND (reference sequence). CDR3 sequence: CASSPGTGYGYTF. In DNA form, the CDR3 reads TGTGCCAGTAGTCCCGGGACAGGCTATGGCTACACCTTC.

The rearrangement joins TRBV4-1 to TRBJ2-4, with a possible D match to TRBD1 (7 bases). Trimming removed 1 base from V and 2 bases from J, with 18 bases in between. Germline values: CDR1 MGHRA, CDR2 YSYEKL. The CDR3 contains 18 residues. The CDR3 spells CASSQVLADRRTKNIQYF. CDR3 nucleotides: TGCGCCAGCAGCCAAGTTTTAGCGGACAGGAGGACCAAAAACATTCAGTACTTC.

The chain is built from TRBV7-8 and TRBJ1-1; no clear D. V lost 7 bases to trimming and J lost 4 bases, with 19 bases between them. The CDR3 loop spans 15 amino acids. Looked up from germline, CDR1 is SGHVS and CDR2 is FQNEAQ. CDR3 sequence: CASTLTRIAGTEAFF. The CDR3 bases are TGTGCCAGCACCCTAACCCGGATTGCGGGCACTGAAGCTTTCTTT. The full variable domain, rest sourced from reference TRBV7-8 and TRBJ1-1, is GAGVSQSPRYKVAKRGQDVALRCDPISGHVSLFWYQQALGQGPEFLTYFQNEAQLDKSGLPSDRFFAERPEGSVSTLKIQRTQQEDSAVYLCASTLTRIAGTEAFFGQGTRLTVV.

The V call is TRBV27, the J call TRBJ1-5; 11 bases match TRBD1. The germline CDR1 and CDR2 sequences are MNHEY and SMNVEV (reference sequence). The CDR3 contains 14 residues. Unmatched junction bases numbered 2, after V lost 4 bases and J lost 6 bases. CDR3 protein: CASSWDRGSQPQHF. CDR3 DNA: TGTGCCAGCAGTTGGGACAGGGGGAGTCAGCCCCAGCATTTT.

This clone was seen just once. The chain combines TRBV7-9 with TRBJ1-1; 8 bases fit TRBD1. The CDR3 consists of 15 residues. Looked up from germline, CDR1 is SEHNR and CDR2 is FQNEAQ (reference sequence). The trim removed 5 bases at V and 4 bases at J, leaving 9 bases unmatched. CDR3 coding DNA: TGTGCCAGCAGCCCTTTCAGGGGGCGCGGCACTGAAGCTTTCTTT. Protein sequence: CASSPFRGRGTEAFF.

The chain combines TRBV6-1 with TRBJ2-1; TRBD2 aligns across 8 bases. Germline CDR1 MNHNS, CDR2 SASEGT. V dropped 7 bases and J dropped 4; count of bases not matched to a gene: 9. The CDR3 is 15 amino acids. The CDR3 nucleotides read TGTGCCAGCATCAGTAGCGGGAACCCTTACAATGAGCAGTTCTTC. It is translated as CASISSGNPYNEQFF.

The chain combines TRBV2 with TRBJ2-7; maybe TRBD1 (6 bases). The CDR3 is 14 residues long. Germline loops: CDR1 SNHLY, CDR2 FYNNEI. V dropped 2 bases and J dropped 6 bases, with 14 bases sitting between them. Here the CDR3 reads CASSERQGNGEQYF. The CDR3 nucleotides read TGTGCCAGCAGTGAAAGGCAGGGGAATGGCGAGCAGTACTTC.

The chain joins TRBV7-8 to TRBJ2-2, with 8 bases aligning to TRBD1. This CDR3 region has 12 residues. Unmatched junction bases numbered 1, after V lost 4 bases and J lost 9 bases. In germline, CDR1 is SGHVS, CDR2 FQNEAQ. In DNA form, the CDR3 reads TGTGCCAGCAGCTCAGGGGGCCGGGAGCTGTTTTTT. Translated, it gives CASSSGGRELFF.

V usage is TRBV10-2 and J usage is TRBJ1-2, with 7 bases that match TRBD1. The junction had 14 bases not matched to a gene; V was cut back by 3 bases and J by 7 bases. This CDR3 is 16 amino acids long. CDR1 and CDR2 from the germline V gene are WSHSY and SAAADI. CDR3 nucleotide sequence: TGCGCCAGCAGTGATGGGGTAAGGGGGCGAGGTCGTGGCTACACCTTC. This codes for CASSDGVRGRGRGYTF.